This T cell receptor (beta chain) was profiled in a study of OX40 agonist ivuxolimab in advanced cancers. Study details: Partial response was recorded in three patients: one hepatocellular carcinoma and two cutaneous melanoma cases.

General study findings and limits: More expanded clones were found, on average, in CD8+ than in CD4+ T cells.

CDR3 size: 15 residues. Looked up from germline, CDR1 is MDHEN and CDR2 is SYDVKM. V was shortened by 6 bases and J by 5 bases, with 19 bases between the two germline ends. TCRdb keeps only in-frame clones here, not all; method: immunoSEQ multiplex PCR. Of tens of thousands of clones listed, 70% to 90% are singletons. For this clone: Its antigen remains unknown.

This receptor was identified in an adult with an advanced solid tumor such as melanoma, head and neck, liver or kidney cancer. The chain recombines TRBV28 with TRBJ1-2; perhaps TRBD1 as D (6 bases). The sequencing here drew on CD4+ or CD8+ T cells sorted from blood, taken in a trial of the OX40 agonist ivuxolimab. For the CDR3, the DNA is TGTGCCAGCAGCCCGGGGGGGGCCACGGGGTATGGCTACACCTTC. Translating it yields CASSPGGATGYGYTF.